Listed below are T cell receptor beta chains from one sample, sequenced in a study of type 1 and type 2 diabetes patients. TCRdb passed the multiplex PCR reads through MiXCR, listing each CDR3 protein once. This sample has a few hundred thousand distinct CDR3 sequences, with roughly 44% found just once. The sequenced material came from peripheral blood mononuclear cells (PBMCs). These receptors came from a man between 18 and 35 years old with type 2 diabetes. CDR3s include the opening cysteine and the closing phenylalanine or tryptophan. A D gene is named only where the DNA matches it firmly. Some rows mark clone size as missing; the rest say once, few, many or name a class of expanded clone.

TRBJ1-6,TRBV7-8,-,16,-,TGTGCCAGCAGCTTAGTTCCGGGAAGGGCCAATTCACCCCTCCACTTT,CASSLVPGRANSPLHF
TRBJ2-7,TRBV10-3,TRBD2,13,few,TGTGCCAGCAGTACCAGCGGGAGTTACGAGCAGTACTTC,CASSTSGSYEQYF
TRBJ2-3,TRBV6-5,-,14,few,TGTGCCAGCAGTTTAACCCGGACTACAGATACGCAGTATTTT,CASSLTRTTDTQYF
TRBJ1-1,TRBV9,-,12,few,TGTGCCAGCAGTGACGGCGAGACTGAAGCTTTCTTT,CASSDGETEAFF
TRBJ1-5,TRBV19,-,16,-,TGTGCCAGTAGTGCGAGTCCGGGCCCCCTGGGGCAGCCCCAGCATTTT,CASSASPGPLGQPQHF
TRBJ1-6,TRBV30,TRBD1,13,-,TGTGCCTGCGGACAGGGCTGGAATTCACCCCTCCACTTT,CACGQGWNSPLHF
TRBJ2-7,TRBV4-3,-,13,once,TGCGCCAGCAGCCAAGGATTGGTTGAAGAGCAGTACTTC,CASSQGLVEEQYF
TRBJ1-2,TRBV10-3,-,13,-,TGTGCCATCAGTGGTCCGGGGGCCTATGGCTACACCTTC,CAISGPGAYGYTF
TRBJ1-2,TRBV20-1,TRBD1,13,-,TGCAGTGCTAGAAGGACAGGGGCTCGTGGCTACACCTTC,CSARRTGARGYTF
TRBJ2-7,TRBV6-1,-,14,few,TGTGCCAGCAGGCAAGAAGGGACATCCTACGAGCAGTACTTC,CASRQEGTSYEQYF
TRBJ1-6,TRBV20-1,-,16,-,TGCAGTGCTAGAGATGACCCCTTCGCGTGGAATTCACCCCTCCACTTT,CSARDDPFAWNSPLHF
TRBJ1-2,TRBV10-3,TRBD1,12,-,TGTGCCATCACCCGGGACAGCTATGGCTACACCTTC,CAITRDSYGYTF
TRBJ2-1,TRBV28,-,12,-,TGTGCCAGCAGCGATTCTGTGGGGAAGCAGTTCTTC,CASSDSVGKQFF
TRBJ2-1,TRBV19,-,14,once,TGTGCCAGCTCAAGACTAGAAAGGGGCAATGAGCAGTTCTTC,CASSRLERGNEQFF
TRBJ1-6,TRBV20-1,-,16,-,TGCAGTGCTAGCGCCCGGGGGCGGGGGTATAATTCACCCCTCCACTTT,CSASARGRGYNSPLHF
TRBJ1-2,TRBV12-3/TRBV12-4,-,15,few,TGTGCCACCGGTGGAGTTTTTCCCTCGATGCCCCTCTACACCTTC,CATGGVFPSMPLYTF
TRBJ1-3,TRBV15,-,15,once,TGTGCCACCAGCAGAGATCGTTTGGTAGGAAACACCATATATTTT,CATSRDRLVGNTIYF
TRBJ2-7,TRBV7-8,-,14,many,TGTGCCAGCAGCTTAGGTACAGCCGGCTACGAGCAGTACTTC,CASSLGTAGYEQYF